This T cell receptor beta chain was obtained from a study of blood T cell repertoires in COVID-19. Study in general: Sites across the United States, Italy and Spain contributed samples from acute and convalescent COVID-19. PBMCs, B-cell-depleted T cells, or T cells were the source of the cDNA or gDNA that made up the material.

In terms of age and location, participants ranged from roughly 18 to 100 years and lived in under 30 US areas. Researchers sorted participants into cohorts using their self-reported clinical history. TCRdb keeps only in-frame clones here, not all; method: immunoSEQ multiplex PCR. This sample yields about 170,000 clones, of which about 86% are seen a single time; 3.6% belongs to the top ten. The germline V gene encodes CDR1 SGHDN and CDR2 FVKESK. Deletions cut 0 bases from V and 6 bases from J, with 14 bases between. This CDR3 has 15 residues. The rearrangement uses TRBV14 and TRBJ1-2; weak D call: TRBD1 (5 bases). This sequence originates from a woman in her fifties or sixties in a cohort exposed to, infected with or recovered from COVID-19 (not recorded which). The sequencing sample was made of PBMCs or T cells enriched from blood (not recorded which). The CDR3 DNA reads as TGTGCCAGCAGCCAAGAGGTCCAGGGAACGGATGGCTACACCTTC. Protein product: CASSQEVQGTDGYTF.